This TCR beta chain was obtained from a study of shared clonotypes between healthy human individuals. Sequencing used immunoSEQ multiplex PCR; TCRdb keeps in-frame clones, though not all of them. Among fewer than 1 million clones listed, around 96% were seen once. CD8 cells regarded as naive lacked CD45RO, were positively chosen for CCR7, and omitted terminally differentiated effector memory CD45RA+ cells. This CDR3 has 13 amino acids. V lost 7 bases to trimming and J lost 8 bases, with 14 bases between them. Looked up from germline, CDR1 is SEHNR and CDR2 is FQNEAQ (reference sequence). The TCR was taken from a man aged 25-45 years in good health. The chain couples TRBV7-9 to TRBJ1-4; D call uncertain. Sequencing input: naive CD8+ T cells sorted from blood. The DNA for the CDR3 is TGTGCCAGCACCATACTAAGTGGGGAAAAACTGTTTTTT. It yields the protein CASTILSGEKLFF.